This T cell receptor (beta chain) was captured in a study of tumor and adjacent non-tumor tissue in lung cancer. Overall study context: Samples averaged around 4 million productive TCRbeta reads each.

No cell sorting was done before RNA was extracted from the tissue. TCRbeta libraries were built with three rounds of nested PCR, modified from ARM-PCR. TCRdb re-called the multiplex PCR reads with MiXCR, one entry per CDR3 protein. Here the sample spans fewer than 120,000 distinct CDR3 sequences, over 75% being singletons. The CDR3 has 14 residues. Germline CDR1 MNHEY, CDR2 SVGAGI. V lost 7 bases, J lost 1 base, and 14 bases lay in between. V usage is TRBV6-5 and J usage is TRBJ2-7, with D perhaps being TRBD1 or TRBD2 (5 bases each). This receptor was obtained from a man between 65 and 85 years old with non-small cell lung cancer. The specimen was lung tumor tissue. CDR3 region: CASTRDGISYEQYF. The CDR3 DNA reads TGTGCCAGCACCCGGGACGGAATTTCCTACGAGCAGTACTTC.